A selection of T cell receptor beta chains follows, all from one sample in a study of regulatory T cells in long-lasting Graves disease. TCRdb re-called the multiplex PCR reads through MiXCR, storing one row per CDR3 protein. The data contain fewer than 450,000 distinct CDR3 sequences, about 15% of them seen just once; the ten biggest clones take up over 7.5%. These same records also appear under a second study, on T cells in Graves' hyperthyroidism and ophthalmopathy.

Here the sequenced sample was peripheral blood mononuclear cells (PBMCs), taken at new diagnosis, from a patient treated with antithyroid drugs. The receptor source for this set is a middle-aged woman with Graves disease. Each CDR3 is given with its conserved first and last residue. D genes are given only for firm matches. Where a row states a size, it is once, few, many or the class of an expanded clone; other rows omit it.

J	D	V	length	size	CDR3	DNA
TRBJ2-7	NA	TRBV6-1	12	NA	CASYKSPYEQYF	TGTGCCAGCTATAAGTCCCCCTACGAGCAGTACTTC
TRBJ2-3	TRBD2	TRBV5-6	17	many	CASSLEVRTSASDTQYF	TGTGCCAGCAGCTTGGAAGTTCGGACTAGCGCTTCAGATACGCAGTATTTT
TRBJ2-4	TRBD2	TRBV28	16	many	CASSFGLAGVNNIQYF	TGTGCCAGCAGTTTTGGGCTAGCGGGAGTTAATAACATTCAGTACTTC
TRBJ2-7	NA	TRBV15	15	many	CATSRVPGTGYEQYF	TGTGCCACCAGCAGAGTACCAGGGACTGGCTACGAGCAGTACTTC
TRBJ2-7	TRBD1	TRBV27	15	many	CASSSPFGTAYEQYF	TGTGCCAGCAGTTCACCATTCGGGACAGCCTACGAGCAGTACTTC
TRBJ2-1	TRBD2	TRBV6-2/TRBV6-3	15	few	CASRTGTSGSNEQFF	TGTGCCAGCAGGACCGGGACTAGCGGGAGCAATGAGCAGTTCTTC
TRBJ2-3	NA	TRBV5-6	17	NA	CASTRFTGTLDTDTQYF	TGTGCCAGCACCAGATTTACCGGGACTCTAGACACAGATACGCAGTATTTT
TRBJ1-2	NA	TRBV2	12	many	CASSQGLYGYTF	TGTGCCAGCAGCCAAGGGCTTTATGGCTACACCTTC
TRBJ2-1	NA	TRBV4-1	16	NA	CASSQDQRQGPNEQFF	TGCGCCAGCAGCCAAGACCAACGGCAGGGGCCCAATGAGCAGTTCTTC
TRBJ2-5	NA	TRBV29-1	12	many	CSISVERETQYF	TGCAGCATCTCCGTCGAGCGGGAGACCCAGTACTTC
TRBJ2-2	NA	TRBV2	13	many	CATGTPYTGELFF	TGTGCCACCGGGACACCATACACCGGGGAGCTGTTTTTT
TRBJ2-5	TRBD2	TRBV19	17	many	CASSPGLVTPDQETQYF	TGTGCCAGTAGTCCAGGACTAGTCACCCCCGACCAAGAGACCCAGTACTTC
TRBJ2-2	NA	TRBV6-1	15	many	CASSVGIPNTGELFF	TGTGCCAGCAGTGTAGGGATTCCGAACACCGGGGAGCTGTTTTTT
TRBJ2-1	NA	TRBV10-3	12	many	CAISDAYNEQFF	TGTGCCATCAGTGACGCCTACAATGAGCAGTTCTTC
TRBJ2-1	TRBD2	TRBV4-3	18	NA	CASSLELGASGSYNEQFF	TGCGCCAGCAGCCTCGAGCTAGGGGCTAGCGGGTCTTACAATGAGCAGTTCTTC
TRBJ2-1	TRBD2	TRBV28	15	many	CASSFVVLAVNEQFF	TGTGCCAGCAGTTTCGTAGTACTAGCGGTCAATGAGCAGTTCTTC
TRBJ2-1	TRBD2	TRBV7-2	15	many	CASSYPGEGLDEQFF	TGTGCCAGCAGCTATCCTGGGGAGGGCCTTGATGAGCAGTTCTTC
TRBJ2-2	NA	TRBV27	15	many	CASSLPGGDTGELFF	TGTGCCAGCAGTTTACCCGGGGGCGACACCGGGGAGCTGTTTTTT
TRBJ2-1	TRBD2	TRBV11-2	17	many	CASSLSGSGGLLSGQFF	TGTGCCAGCAGCTTATCTGGGTCGGGAGGCCTCCTTTCGGGGCAGTTCTTC
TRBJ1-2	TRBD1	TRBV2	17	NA	CASSRTGVGGANYGYTF	TGTGCCAGCAGTCGGACAGGGGTGGGGGGAGCTAACTATGGCTACACCTTC
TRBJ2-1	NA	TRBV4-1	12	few	CASSQAVDEQFF	TGCGCCAGCAGCCAAGCCGTTGATGAGCAGTTCTTC
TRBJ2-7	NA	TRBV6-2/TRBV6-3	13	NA	CASSPRGPLEQYF	TGTGCCAGCAGCCCCCGGGGCCCCCTCGAGCAGTACTTC
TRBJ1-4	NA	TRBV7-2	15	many	CASSLGDETGEKLFF	TGTGCCAGCAGCTTAGGTGATGAGACGGGTGAAAAACTGTTTTTT
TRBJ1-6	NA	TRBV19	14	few	CASSITGESSPLHF	TGTGCCAGTAGTATTACCGGGGAGAGTTCACCCCTCCACTTT
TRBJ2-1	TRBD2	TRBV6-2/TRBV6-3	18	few	CASSYTATSGRAYNEQFF	TGTGCCAGCAGTTACACAGCGACTAGCGGGAGGGCCTACAATGAGCAGTTCTTC
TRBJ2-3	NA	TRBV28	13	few	CASSSAATDTQYF	TGTGCCAGCAGTTCAGCGGCCACAGATACGCAGTATTTT
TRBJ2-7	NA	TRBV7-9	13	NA	CASSATIREEQHF	TGTGCCAGCAGCGCGACCATACGAGAAGAGCAGCACTTC
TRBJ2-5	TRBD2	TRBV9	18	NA	CASSVEAGLAAYQETQYF	TGTGCCAGCAGCGTAGAGGCGGGACTAGCGGCGTACCAAGAGACCCAGTACTTC
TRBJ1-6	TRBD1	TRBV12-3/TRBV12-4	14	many	CASSRQGLGSPLHF	TGTGCCAGCAGTAGACAGGGATTGGGTTCACCCCTCCACTTT
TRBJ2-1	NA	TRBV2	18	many	CASSEATRRDYSYNEQFF	TGTGCCAGCAGTGAAGCGACACGAAGGGATTACTCCTACAATGAGCAGTTCTTC
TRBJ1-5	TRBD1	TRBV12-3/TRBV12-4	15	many	CASSRGQGVYQPQHF	TGTGCCAGCAGCCGGGGACAGGGGGTCTATCAGCCCCAGCATTTT
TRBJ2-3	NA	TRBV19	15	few	CASSIGGVNTDTQYF	TGTGCCAGTAGTATAGGCGGGGTAAACACAGATACGCAGTATTTT
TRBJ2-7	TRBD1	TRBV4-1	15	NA	CASSAGTGNRYEQYF	TGCGCCAGCAGCGCTGGGACAGGGAATCGCTACGAGCAGTACTTC
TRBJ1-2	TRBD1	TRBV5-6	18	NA	CASSRRIQRDRGGYGYTF	TGTGCCAGCAGCCGAAGGATTCAAAGGGACAGGGGGGGGTATGGCTACACCTTC
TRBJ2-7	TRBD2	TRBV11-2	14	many	CASSEGTSGMEQYF	TGTGCCAGCAGCGAAGGGACTAGCGGGATGGAGCAGTACTTC
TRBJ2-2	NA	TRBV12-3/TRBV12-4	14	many	CASSFKGSTGELFF	TGTGCCAGCAGTTTTAAGGGGAGCACCGGGGAGCTGTTTTTT
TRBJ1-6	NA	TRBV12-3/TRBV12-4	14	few	CASSYSGTNSPLHF	TGTGCCAGCAGTTATTCAGGGACCAATTCACCCCTCCACTTT
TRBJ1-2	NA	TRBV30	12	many	CACNIWENGYTF	TGTGCCTGTAATATTTGGGAGAATGGCTACACCTTC
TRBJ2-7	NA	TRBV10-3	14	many	CAISESLVGYEQYF	TGTGCCATCAGTGAGTCCCTAGTAGGGTACGAGCAGTACTTC
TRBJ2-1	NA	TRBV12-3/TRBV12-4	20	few	CASSLIAEAFLISSYNEQFF	TGTGCCAGCAGTCTCATAGCGGAGGCATTCCTTATAAGCTCCTACAATGAGCAGTTCTTC
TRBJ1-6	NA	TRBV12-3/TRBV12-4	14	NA	CASSLAPYNSPLHF	TGTGCCAGCAGTTTGGCCCCATATAATTCACCCCTCCACTTT
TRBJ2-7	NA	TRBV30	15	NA	CAWSVTGRSSYEQYF	TGTGCCTGGAGTGTAACGGGACGAAGCTCCTACGAGCAGTACTTC
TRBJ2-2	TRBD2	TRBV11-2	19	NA	CASSAPVAGEGVDTGELFF	TGTGCCAGCAGCGCCCCGGTAGCGGGAGAGGGGGTGGACACCGGGGAGCTGTTTTTT
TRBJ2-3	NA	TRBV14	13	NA	CASSHGGPDTQYF	TGTGCCAGCAGCCATGGAGGGCCAGATACGCAGTATTTT
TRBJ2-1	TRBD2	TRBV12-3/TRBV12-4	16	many	CASSVPLAGAYNEQFF	TGTGCCAGCAGTGTCCCTCTAGCGGGCGCCTACAATGAGCAGTTCTTC